This paragraph reports one T cell receptor (beta chain). Its specificity is not known. Germline CDR1 and CDR2: SGDLS and YYNGEE. The CDR3 is 15 amino acids. Trimming removed 3 bases from V and 3 bases from J, with 15 bases in between. The data derive from a study of siplizumab effects on memory and regulatory T cells. Broader study findings: Only a minority of proliferating CD4+ or CD8+ clones had an assignable naive or memory phenotype, with roughly 80-97% lacking one. Apparently key alloresponse contributors, naive T cells also seemed more diverse than memory cells.

Assay used: immunoSEQ multiplex PCR; TCRdb lists only in-frame clones, some missing. The data hold about 50,000 clones, with nearly 95% observed a single time. Sequencing input: CD8+ T cells sorted from blood. The chain links TRBV9 to TRBJ2-5, with D unresolved. The source is a human donor in good health. The DNA of the CDR3 is TGTGCCAGCAGCGAAATCACAAAAAAGAAAGAGACCCAGTACTTC. Protein product: CASSEITKKKETQYF.